Presented here are 13 T cell receptor beta chains from one specimen sequenced in a study of regulatory T cells in long-lasting Graves disease. Arm-PCR with iRepertoire HTBI primers amplified the CDR3 regions for these TCR beta libraries. TCRdb called the multiplex PCR reads again in MiXCR, with one record for every CDR3 protein. The repertoire includes 350,000 to 450,000 distinct CDR3 sequences, roughly 25% of them detected once, and 28% sits in the top ten. Described time point: persistent/refractory GD, antithyroid drugs over 5 years with positive TRAb. With RNA extracted from PBMCs as input, the TCR library was made. The sample consisted of peripheral blood mononuclear cells (PBMCs), taken when the disease was refractory, from a patient treated with antithyroid drugs. Receptors were obtained from a woman aged 40 to 55 with Graves disease.

This clonotype was seen many times. The chain joins TRBV12-3 or TRBV12-4 to TRBJ1-5; no reliable D call. V was cut by 2 bases and J by 7 bases, with 9 bases left in between. The CDR3 spans 13 residues. CDR3 DNA: TGTGCCAGCAGTTTAAGGGTTTTGCAGCCCCAGCATTTT. Protein product: CASSLRVLQPQHF.

The sample holds many counts of this clonotype. The chain carries TRBV5-1 and TRBJ1-1, with D uncertain. The length of the CDR3 is 13 residues. Germline CDR1 SGHRS, CDR2 YFSETQ. V was shortened by 5 bases and J by 1 base, with 9 bases between the two germline ends. CDR3 in DNA: TGCGCCAGCAGGGTTGAGGGGAACACTGAAGCTTTCTTT. Its protein product is CASRVEGNTEAFF.

This clonotype showed up many times. This chain connects TRBV20-1 to TRBJ2-5, with unresolved D. CDR1 and CDR2 from the germline V gene are DFQATT and SNEGSKA (reference sequence). The V and J ends lost 4 bases and 5 bases respectively, with 17 bases between them. CDR3 length equals 14 residues. The CDR3 DNA reads TGCAGTGCTAACAGCCGTCTAGAGTGGGAGACCCAGTACTTC. Encoded protein: CSANSRLEWETQYF.

The table lists this clonotype with many counts. CDR3 protein: CASSVTGGENIQYF. Here the CDR3 DNA reads TGTGCCAGCAGCGTAACAGGGGGCGAAAACATTCAGTACTTC. The chain links TRBV2 to TRBJ2-4; the match to TRBD1 covers 9 bases. Losses at the gene ends were 6 bases for V and 5 bases for J; bases not matched to a gene: 5. CDR3 length: 14 residues. Germline V CDR1 and CDR2: SNHLY, FYNNEI.

This clonotype has only a few counts. CDR3 nucleotide sequence: TGTGCCAGCAGCGTCAGACCATCCTACGAGCAGTACTTC. This sequence encodes CASSVRPSYEQYF. The V gene is TRBV6-1, the J gene TRBJ2-7, with D unclear. V gave up 6 bases and J gave up 1 base, with 10 bases separating them. Germline loops: CDR1 MNHNS, CDR2 SASEGT. This CDR3 region has 13 residues.

In this sample, this clonotype turned up many times. The rearrangement joins TRBV27 to TRBJ1-5, with a weak D call TRBD1 (6 bases). V was clipped by 3 bases and J by 4 bases, with 13 bases between them. Germline V gene data show CDR1 as MNHEY and CDR2 as SMNVEV (reference sequence). The CDR3 is 15 residues long. CDR3 sequence (DNA): TGTGCCAGCAGTTTCCGCAGGGGTCCGAATCAGCCCCAGCATTTT. It is translated as CASSFRRGPNQPQHF.

The chain uses TRBV6-1 and TRBJ2-3, with 8 bases that match TRBD2. The CDR3 is 14 residues long. The trim removed 7 bases at V and 3 bases at J, leaving 6 bases unmatched. CDR1 is MNHNS, CDR2 SASEGT, per germline. This chain's CDR3 is CASTQAGVTDTQYF. CDR3 nucleotide sequence: TGTGCCAGCACCCAAGCGGGAGTAACAGATACGCAGTATTTT.

This clonotype has at least ten counts. The junction departs from germline at one end; a sequencing error may be responsible. This chain's CDR3 is CASSSHKGRSYEQYF. The CDR3 bases are TGTGCCAGCAGCTCGCATAAGGGACGCTCCTATGAGCAGTACTTC. V and J are TRBV11-2 and TRBJ2-7; D possibly matches TRBD1 or TRBD2 (5 bases each). Germline lookup yields CDR1 SGHAT and CDR2 FQNNGV. This CDR3 is 15 amino acids long.

The gene calls are TRBV2 and TRBJ2-4; D possibly uses TRBD1 or TRBD2 (5 bases each). The germline V gene has CDR1 SNHLY and CDR2 FYNNEI. The CDR3 has 14 residues. Trimming pared 6 bases from V and 9 bases from J, leaving 18 bases between. CDR3 in amino acids: CASSLAEGQSIQYF. The CDR3 coding sequence is TGTGCCAGCAGCTTGGCCGAGGGGCAGAGCATTCAGTACTTC.

V usage is TRBV3-1 and J usage is TRBJ1-1; maybe TRBD1 (5 bases). V was trimmed by 0 bases and J by 1 base, leaving 15 bases between them. The CDR3 consists of 17 residues. Germline V lookup: CDR1 LGHDT, CDR2 YNNKEL (reference sequence). The CDR3 reads CASSQDGTGMRNTEAFF. The CDR3 nucleotides read TGTGCCAGCAGCCAAGATGGGACCGGGATGCGGAACACTGAAGCTTTCTTT.

In this sample, this clonotype turned up many times. The chain carries TRBV2 and TRBJ2-2; 7 nucleotides line up with TRBD1. Germline CDR1 is SNHLY and CDR2 is FYNNEI. The CDR3 spans 14 residues. V lost 10 bases and J lost 2; bases outside the gene matches: 7. CDR3 in amino acids: CATNRDSNTGELFF. Written as DNA, the CDR3 is TGTGCCACAAACCGGGACAGTAACACCGGGGAGCTGTTTTTT. The full variable domain, rest sourced from reference TRBV2 and TRBJ2-2, is EPEVTQTPSHQVTQMGQEVILRCVPISNHLYFYWYRQILGQKVEFLVSFYNNEISEKSEIFDDQFSVERPDGSNFTLKIRSTKLEDSAMYFCATNRDSNTGELFFGEGSRLTVL.

V is TRBV10-2 and J is TRBJ2-1; TRBD1 matches 11 bases. CDR1 WSHSY and CDR2 SAAADI come from the germline V gene. The CDR3 runs to 13 residues. V trimming: 10 bases; J trimming: 6 bases; junction bases outside the gene matches: 5. CDR3 amino acids: CATSGTGGNEQFF. As DNA, the CDR3 is TGCGCCACCTCCGGGACAGGGGGCAATGAGCAGTTCTTC.

V and J are TRBV19 and TRBJ2-7; 8 bases map to TRBD1. CDR3 length: 14 amino acids. Trimming at V came to 1 base and at J to 2 bases, leaving 1 base not matched to a gene. The germline V gene has CDR1 LNHDA and CDR2 SQIVND (reference sequence). The CDR3 reads CASSIGTGTYEQYF. The CDR3 DNA sequence: TGTGCCAGTAGTATAGGGACAGGGACCTACGAGCAGTACTTC.